The TCR beta chain under discussion was sequenced for a study of T cell responses to AZD1222 COVID-19 vaccine. Notes on the study in general: Samples come after the peak T cell response, not at day 14.

For this clone: Antigen: not known.

This table comes from immunoSEQ multiplex PCR, and its TCRdb copy is limited to in-frame clones, with some not included. The table lists roughly 170,000 clones, approximately 93% of them singletons. This CDR3 contains 15 residues. Germline V gene sequence: CDR1 SEHNR, CDR2 FQNEAQ (reference sequence). Trimming cost V 0 bases and J 3 bases; bases outside gene matches: 3. The starting material was peripheral blood, obtained on day 0 of AZD1222 vaccination. This chain connects TRBV7-9 to TRBJ2-7; 9 nucleotides agree with TRBD1. This TCR was recovered from an adult in good health. For the CDR3, the DNA is TGTGCCAGCAGCTTAGCGGACAGGGGAGACTACGAGCAGTACTTC. Residues: CASSLADRGDYEQYF.